This T cell receptor beta chain was sequenced for a study of cytomegalovirus exposure and HLA in healthy donors. Study-wide results and limits: An observed cluster of highly shared sequence variants was recorded as a likely sequencing artifact. For cytomegalovirus status, the classifier reportedly gave diagnoses with high specificity and sensitivity. A few CMV-associated chains were confirmed in vitro to be specific for CMV antigens.

The donors (healthy individuals) were bone marrow donors. V was shortened by 7 bases and J by 3 bases, with 7 bases between the two germline ends. There are 10 residues in the CDR3. The germline CDR1 and CDR2 sequences are DFQATT and SNEGSKA (reference sequence). A word on this clone: What it binds is unknown.

The PCR used 60 Vbeta and 13 Jbeta primers. TCRdb keeps only in-frame clones here, not all; method: immunoSEQ multiplex PCR. The sample has 100,000 to 150,000 clones; about 9.4% are singletons. The sequence derives from a woman aged 40 to 50 in good health and CMV-seropositive. Source material: PBMCs. The V call is TRBV20-1, the J call TRBJ2-7; D is undetermined. As DNA, the CDR3 is TGCAGTGGCGAGAGCTACGAGCAGTACTTC. Translation: CSGESYEQYF.